Listed here are 6 T cell receptor beta chains from one sample, sequenced in a study of CD8 T cells in ankylosing spondylitis. TCRdb reprocessed the 5' RACE reads via MiXCR and lists one record per CDR3 protein. The sample carries around 120,000 distinct CDR3 sequences, 12% to 15% recorded once. The specimen sequenced was blood, either unsorted or a sorted T cell fraction (not recorded which). Receptor source: a female donor with ankylosing spondylitis or in good health (not recorded which).

This clonotype was seen at least ten times. The genes are TRBV12-3 or TRBV12-4 and TRBJ2-7; 10 bases are shared with TRBD1. This CDR3 has 13 residues. V dropped 3 bases and J dropped 9; count of bases not matched to a gene: 5. The CDR3 loop is CASSFPGQGPQYF. The CDR3 DNA reads TGTGCCAGCAGTTTTCCGGGACAGGGGCCGCAGTACTTC.

The chain links TRBV7-2 to TRBJ2-5; D possibly matches TRBD1 or TRBD2 (5 bases each). The V end was cut by 5 bases, the J end by 7 bases, with 14 bases between. Germline CDR1 is SGHTA and CDR2 is FQGNSA. This CDR3 is 13 amino acids long. CDR3 in amino acids: CASSPQERTTQYF. The CDR3 DNA reads TGTGCCAGCAGCCCACAGGAGCGGACGACCCAGTACTTC.

The J gene is TRBJ2-1, the V gene TRBV7-2; D uncertain. The V gene's germline CDR1 is SGHTA and CDR2 FQGNSA. This CDR3 has 15 residues. V was shortened by 5 bases and J by 1 base, with 12 bases between the two germline ends. The CDR3 reads CASSLDWLSYNEQFF. As DNA, the CDR3 is TGTGCCAGCAGCCTAGACTGGCTATCCTACAATGAGCAGTTCTTC.

This clonotype was seen at least ten times. The chain recombines TRBV7-6 with TRBJ2-7; D is perhaps TRBD1 (7 bases). Germline values: CDR1 SGHVS, CDR2 FNYEAQ. Trimming shortened V by 5 bases and J by 2 bases, and 16 bases separated the two germline ends. The CDR3 length is 15 residues. The CDR3: CASSQGGGRTYEQYF. The DNA of the CDR3 is TGTGCCAGCAGCCAGGGGGGTGGACGGACCTACGAGCAGTACTTC.

The chain recombines TRBV20-1 with TRBJ1-3; no reliable D call. The V end lost 4 bases, the J end lost 0 bases, and 10 bases lay between the germline ends. CDR1 and CDR2 (germline): DFQATT, SNEGSKA (reference sequence). The CDR3 is made up of 14 amino acids. CDR3 loop: CSAIDGGSGNTIYF. The CDR3 bases are TGCAGTGCTATTGACGGTGGCTCTGGAAACACCATATATTTT.

Of note for this clonotype: Since a much larger clone is just one base distant, this may be a read error. This chain uses TRBV20-1 with TRBJ1-5, with D tentatively TRBD1 (6 bases). CDR1 is DFQATT and CDR2 is SNEGSKA in the germline V gene (reference sequence). V was trimmed by 0 bases and J by 7 bases, leaving 19 bases between them. CDR3 size: 16 residues. Here the CDR3 reads CSARDLGTTTEQPQHF. CDR3 bases: TGCAGTGCTAGAGATCTCGGGACAACGACGGAGCAGCCCCAGCATTTT.